The 21 T cell receptor beta chains given below trace back to one sample, sequenced in a study of blood T cell repertoires in COVID-19. The protocol was immunoSEQ multiplex PCR, while the TCRdb copy is restricted to in-frame clones and leaves out a portion. The repertoire holds about 230,000 clones, with about 84% as singletons. The sample taken for sequencing was peripheral blood. Receptors were obtained from an elderly woman with acute or convalescent COVID-19.

The chain joins TRBV5-1 to TRBJ1-1; D unresolved. Germline lookup yields CDR1 SGHRS and CDR2 YFSETQ. The CDR3 is 14 residues long. Trimming pared 0 bases from V and 0 bases from J, leaving 6 bases between. Here the CDR3 reads CASSLGDMNTEAFF. The CDR3 DNA reads as TGCGCCAGCAGCTTGGGAGATATGAACACTGAAGCTTTCTTT.

The CDR3 here is CASSQNSRAYTDTQYF. The CDR3 coding sequence is TGCGCCAGCAGCCAGAACTCCAGGGCTTACACAGATACGCAGTATTTT. The chain couples TRBV4-1 to TRBJ2-3; maybe TRBD1 (5 bases). This CDR3 contains 16 residues. Looked up from germline, CDR1 is MGHRA and CDR2 is YSYEKL. V was clipped by 3 bases and J by 2 bases, with 15 bases between them.

This sequence joins TRBV13 and TRBJ2-3; 10 bases are a match to TRBD2. Germline loops: CDR1 PRHDT, CDR2 FYEKMQ (reference sequence). V was pared by 0 bases and J by 3 bases, with 6 bases of the junction left unmatched. This CDR3 is 17 amino acids long. The CDR3 DNA sequence: TGTGCCAGCAGCTTAGGAGGCCTAGCGGGAGTGACAGATACGCAGTATTTT. Translation gives CASSLGGLAGVTDTQYF.

The chain uses TRBV19 and TRBJ2-1; TRBD2 matches at 11 bases. The CDR3 spans 16 residues. Germline trimming cut 2 bases from V and 6 bases from J; bases unmatched to any gene: 6. CDR1 is LNHDA, CDR2 SQIVND, per germline (reference sequence). In DNA, the CDR3 is TGTGCCAGTAGTATAAGGGCCGGGACTAGCGGCAATGAGCAGTTCTTC. Its translation is CASSIRAGTSGNEQFF.

The chain has TRBV5-4 and TRBJ2-5; TRBD2 might be the D (7 bases). The CDR3 has 15 residues. The germline V and J ends were trimmed by 4 bases and 3 bases, with 16 bases remaining between them. The V gene's germline CDR1 is SGHNT and CDR2 YYREEE (reference sequence). CDR3 sequence: CASSARGGREETQYF. The DNA of the CDR3 is TGTGCCAGCAGCGCAAGGGGGGGCAGGGAAGAGACCCAGTACTTC. Drawing the rest from reference TRBV5-4 and TRBJ2-5, the complete variable domain is ETGVTQSPTHLIKTRGQQVTLRCSSQSGHNTVSWYQQALGQGPQFIFQYYREEENGRGNFPPRFSGLQFPNYSSELNVNALELDDSALYLCASSARGGREETQYFGPGTRLLVL.

This chain uses TRBV19 with TRBJ2-6; possible D gene TRBD1, 5 bases. Germline V gene lookup returns CDR1 LNHDA and CDR2 SQIVND (reference sequence). CDR3 length: 19 amino acids. V was cut by 6 bases and J by 0 bases, with 21 bases left in between. The CDR3 sequence: CASSPPVGRTSSGANVLTF. CDR3 bases: TGTGCCAGTAGCCCCCCCGTGGGGCGGACAAGCTCTGGGGCCAACGTCCTGACTTTC.

This chain joins TRBV10-3 and TRBJ2-7; D is possibly TRBD2 (5 bases). Trimming took 8 bases from V and 4 from J, leaving 18 bases between them. The CDR3 is 14 residues long. Germline lookup yields CDR1 ENHRY and CDR2 SYGVKD. CDR3 residues: CAIGSAGIGYEQYF. The CDR3 bases are TGTGCCATCGGAAGTGCCGGGATCGGTTACGAGCAGTACTTC.

The chain carries TRBV9 and TRBJ2-1, with 8 bases identical to TRBD2. With 3 bases clipped from V and 2 bases from J, the junction kept 4 bases outside the gene matches. CDR3 length: 15 residues. The germline V gene encodes CDR1 SGDLS and CDR2 YYNGEE. CDR3 sequence (DNA): TGTGCCAGCAGCGCTCTAGCGGGCACCTACAATGAGCAGTTCTTC. It translates to CASSALAGTYNEQFF.

The CDR3 sequence is CASSPTGGRSYGYTF. The CDR3 DNA reads TGTGCCAGCAGTCCTACAGGGGGCAGGAGCTATGGCTACACCTTC. This chain links TRBV27 with TRBJ1-2; the match to TRBD1 covers 9 bases. The ends lost 5 bases at V and 4 bases at J; junction bases unmatched: 8. The CDR3 runs 15 residues. Germline values: CDR1 MNHEY, CDR2 SMNVEV (reference sequence).

The V call is TRBV5-1, the J call TRBJ2-6; TRBD1 agrees at 8 bases. Germline V lookup: CDR1 SGHRS, CDR2 YFSETQ. The CDR3 is 16 residues long. After removal of 2 bases from V and 2 bases from J, the junction contained 3 bases not matched to a gene. CDR3: CASSLSGGAGANVLTF. CDR3 nucleotide sequence: TGCGCCAGCAGCTTATCAGGGGGCGCTGGGGCCAACGTCCTGACTTTC.

This chain links TRBV15 with TRBJ2-2, with 9 bases aligning to TRBD2. Germline trimming cut 1 base from V and 5 bases from J; bases unmatched to any gene: 2. Germline-derived CDR1 and CDR2 are LNHNV and YYDKDF (reference sequence). There are 15 residues in the CDR3. The CDR3 DNA sequence: TGTGCCACCAGCAGAGCGCTAGCGGGAACCGGGGAGCTGTTTTTT. Translating it yields CATSRALAGTGELFF.

The V call is TRBV15, the J call TRBJ2-5, with D unclear. Trimming left V 4 bases short and J 5 bases short, with 17 bases between. There are 15 residues in the CDR3. CDR1 is LNHNV, CDR2 YYDKDF, per germline (reference sequence). CDR3 nucleotides: TGTGCCACCAGCACCAACCCGTCCTCCCGGGAGACCCAGTACTTC. Protein: CATSTNPSSRETQYF.

The rearrangement links TRBV7-2 to TRBJ2-5, with TRBD2 matching 9 bases. This CDR3 has 14 residues. Looked up from germline, CDR1 is SGHTA and CDR2 is FQGNSA. After removal of 6 bases from V and 5 bases from J, the junction contained 7 bases not matched to a gene. The CDR3 here is CASRHPAGGETQYF. CDR3 bases: TGTGCCAGCAGGCATCCGGCGGGGGGGGAGACCCAGTACTTC.

This clone was counted once. The rearrangement links TRBV5-4 to TRBJ2-1, with a weak D call TRBD1 (6 bases). This CDR3 contains 15 residues. The V end lost 0 bases, the J end lost 7 bases, and 14 bases lay between the germline ends. Per germline, CDR1 SGHNT and CDR2 YYREEE (reference sequence). CDR3 in amino acids: CASSLAAGTSNEQFF. CDR3 sequence (DNA): TGTGCCAGCAGCTTGGCGGCAGGGACATCGAATGAGCAGTTCTTC.

The chain has TRBV10-3 and TRBJ1-2, with D possibly TRBD1 on 5 matching bases. Germline CDR1 and CDR2: ENHRY and SYGVKD. Trimming stripped 3 bases from V and 0 bases from J, with 14 bases between. The CDR3 has 16 amino acids. The CDR3 DNA is TGTGCCATCAGTGACCCGGGGTGGGACTCTAACTATGGCTACACCTTC. Encoded protein: CAISDPGWDSNYGYTF.

The chain has TRBV5-1 and TRBJ1-6; tentative D call: TRBD1 (5 bases). The germline V gene encodes CDR1 SGHRS and CDR2 YFSETQ. Between the trimmed V and J ends, which lost 0 bases and 7 bases, there was a span of 17 bases. The CDR3 is made up of 17 amino acids. The CDR3: CASSLAANRDSNSPLHF. The CDR3 DNA reads TGCGCCAGCAGCTTGGCCGCAAATCGGGACTCCAATTCACCCCTCCACTTT.

The V gene is TRBV4-1, the J gene TRBJ1-2; 8 bases fit TRBD1. Trimming at V came to 1 base and at J to 3 bases, leaving 4 bases not matched to a gene. The V gene's germline CDR1 is MGHRA and CDR2 YSYEKL. The CDR3 runs 15 residues. The CDR3 nucleotides are TGCGCCAGCAGCCAAGGCGAGGACAGGGACTATGGCTACACCTTC. This sequence encodes CASSQGEDRDYGYTF.

The chain joins TRBV18 to TRBJ1-5, with D perhaps TRBD1 (5 bases). There are 14 residues in the CDR3. Trimming left V 2 bases short and J 6 bases short, with 11 bases between. Germline-derived CDR1 and CDR2 are KGHSH and LQKENI. The chain's CDR3 is CASSPAGDRQPQHF. The DNA of the CDR3 is TGTGCCAGCTCACCAGCGGGGGATCGTCAGCCCCAGCATTTT.

The chain couples TRBV10-3 to TRBJ1-3; D is perhaps TRBD1 (5 bases). CDR1 and CDR2 (germline): ENHRY, SYGVKD. The V end lost 11 bases, the J end lost 4 bases, and 15 bases lay between the germline ends. This CDR3 spans 13 amino acids. CDR3: CAVVGQPGNTIYF. The CDR3 coding sequence is TGTGCCGTAGTTGGACAACCCGGAAACACCATATATTTT.

The CDR3 spells CASSIQGRNNSPLHF. In nucleotides, the CDR3 is TGTGCCAGTAGTATACAGGGGCGGAACAATTCACCCCTCCACTTT. The gene calls are TRBV19 and TRBJ1-6, with D possibly matching TRBD1 (6 bases). This CDR3 spans 15 amino acids. Germline assignment: CDR1 LNHDA and CDR2 SQIVND (reference sequence). V lost 2 bases and J lost 7, with 12 bases in between. Combining the CDR3 with reference TRBV19 and TRBJ1-6 gives the whole variable domain DGGITQSPKYLFRKEGQNVTLSCEQNLNHDAMYWYRQDPGQGLRLIYYSQIVNDFQKGDIAEGYSVSREKKESFPLTVTSAQKNPTAFYLCASSIQGRNNSPLHFGNGTRLTVT.

The genes are TRBV14 and TRBJ2-7; unclear D gene. V dropped 1 base and J dropped 1 base, with 8 bases sitting between them. In germline, CDR1 is SGHDN, CDR2 FVKESK. The CDR3 has 14 amino acids. The CDR3 is CASSQVGGSYEQYF. The CDR3 DNA sequence: TGTGCCAGCAGCCAAGTTGGCGGATCCTACGAGCAGTACTTC.